This TCR beta chain was observed in a study of metastatic and nonmetastatic thyroid tumors. Overall study context: Repertoire data that came from the blood and tumor or nodule tissue of malignant and benign thyroid patients were compared.

Patients underwent thyroid surgery, and none had received any treatment before it. With respect to this clone: Its antigen is as yet unknown.

Findings and caveats of the study: The reported finding was significantly higher TCR beta diversity in malignant thyroid tumors relative to benign nodules, in blood and tumor.

Per the study methods: Between-group CDR3 differences, defined by clinicopathological status, yielded a distant-metastasis classifier for papillary thyroid cancer. TCRdb reanalyzed the PCR reads via MiXCR. The V and J calls were not made by the authors but by TCRdb's processing. The profile covers 40,000 or so clones, with less than 50% appearing a single time and around 22% taken by the ten largest. The V gene lost 4 bases and the J gene lost 6 bases, with 19 bases spanning the gap. Germline V gives CDR1 SGHVS, CDR2 FQNEAQ. The CDR3 length is 15 residues. V gene TRBV7-8 combines with J gene TRBJ2-7; perhaps D is TRBD1 or TRBD2 (5 bases each). The sample comprised tumor tissue. The TCR originated in a male donor with papillary thyroid cancer or a benign thyroid nodule (not recorded which). Some clones in this sample may be carry-over from other donors' samples. CDR3 region: CASSYLSGASVEQYF. Written as DNA, the CDR3 is TGTGCCAGCAGCTACCTCTCCGGGGCCTCGGTCGAGCAGTACTTC.